These T cell receptor beta chains were read from a single sample in a study of CD8+CD57+ T cells in acquired aplastic anemia. MiXCR was run by TCRdb on the reads, yielding one entry per CDR3 protein. This sample has some 120,000 distinct CDR3 sequences; around 48% occur once, and the top ten carry roughly 2.7%. Sample: sorted CD4+, CD8+, or CD8+CD57+ T cells (not recorded which) from PBMCs. The receptors come from a human donor in good health, serving as a control. Each CDR3 is given without its conserved first and last residue. Not every row has a clone size; where given, it reads once, few, many or a size class.

abundance	v_gene	j_gene	CDR3aa
NA	TRBV20-1	TRBJ1-2	SADQGVAGYT
NA	TRBV15	TRBJ2-7	ATSRDPGLGLEQY
many	TRBV5-1	TRBJ2-2	ASSLQGAKFGGELF
many	TRBV19	TRBJ1-1	ASSKVATDGNTEAF
NA	TRBV7-2	TRBJ2-5	ANSSVAETQY
NA	TRBV7-9	TRBJ1-6	ASSPGQVQNSPLH
few	TRBV29-1	TRBJ2-1	SGTRDNEQF
many	TRBV2	TRBJ2-7	ASRNRDTSYEQY
NA	TRBV3-1	TRBJ1-5	ASSTLVGQGKDQPQH
NA	TRBV7-9	TRBJ1-2	ASSEGTDGYT
many	TRBV11-2	TRBJ1-3	ASSWTGPANSGNTIY
NA	TRBV9	TRBJ1-1	ASSVEGGLTEAF
many	TRBV6-5	TRBJ1-4	ASSYSSPEKLF
NA	TRBV7-2	TRBJ1-4	ASSLGVGEKLF
NA	TRBV29-1	TRBJ2-5	SVGQETQY
NA	TRBV2	TRBJ1-2	ASSESTANYGYT
many	TRBV25-1	TRBJ2-5	ASSVSGGTETQY